What follows are 16 T cell receptor beta chains derived from one specimen sequenced in a study of blood T cells in healthy people across ages. Primers used in a second PCR of about 7 to 12 cycles were a sample-barcoded 5' primer and a J-beta primer mix. Via MiXCR, TCRdb re-called the 5' RACE reads, giving one row per CDR3 protein. The sample carries 750,000 or so distinct CDR3 sequences, just under 25% recorded once. Separately, the same data were catalogued under a study of T cells of mothers and their children.

The sample was blood. The receptor set was obtained from a boy aged 5-17 years in good health.

The chain has TRBV4-3 and TRBJ1-5; a weak D match, TRBD1 (5 bases). Germline CDR1 and CDR2: LGHNA and YSLEER. The CDR3 runs 14 residues. V lost 0 bases, J lost 5 bases, and 8 bases lay in between. Here the CDR3 reads CASSQDWGDQPQHF. The CDR3 DNA reads TGCGCCAGCAGCCAAGATTGGGGGGATCAGCCCCAGCATTTT.

The J gene is TRBJ2-1, the V gene TRBV4-3; 8 bases align to TRBD2. Per the germline V gene, CDR1 is LGHNA and CDR2 is YSLEER. The V and J ends lost 0 bases and 2 bases, in that order; junction bases with no gene match: 3. This CDR3 contains 16 residues. CDR3 residues: CASSQDSGKAYNEQFF. In DNA, the CDR3 is TGCGCCAGCAGCCAAGATAGCGGGAAGGCCTACAATGAGCAGTTCTTC.

The chain has TRBV6-6 and TRBJ1-1; 8 nucleotides align to TRBD1. This CDR3 has 15 residues. Germline V gene lookup returns CDR1 MNHNY and CDR2 SVGAGI (reference sequence). V gave up 4 bases and J gave up 2 bases; unmatched junction bases: 6. The CDR3 loop reads CASSLWAGGNTEAFF. The CDR3 region has the DNA TGTGCCAGCAGTTTATGGGCAGGGGGCAACACTGAAGCTTTCTTT.

The table lists this clonotype with a few counts. The rearrangement uses TRBV27 and TRBJ2-2; 9 bases match TRBD1. Germline V CDR1 and CDR2: MNHEY, SMNVEV (reference sequence). CDR3 length: 14 amino acids. The V and J ends lost 5 bases and 7 bases, in that order; junction bases with no gene match: 5. The CDR3: CASSITGGIGELFF. In nucleotides, the CDR3 is TGTGCCAGCAGTATCACAGGGGGCATCGGGGAGCTGTTTTTT.

The CDR3 coding sequence is TGTGCCATCAGTGGACAGGGCAACTCCTACAATGAGCAGTTCTTC. Translation: CAISGQGNSYNEQFF. This chain connects TRBV10-3 to TRBJ2-1; 7 bases match TRBD1. With 4 bases clipped from V and 0 bases from J, the junction kept 3 bases outside the gene matches. The CDR3 has 15 amino acids. Looked up from germline, CDR1 is ENHRY and CDR2 is SYGVKD.

This clonotype has just a few counts. The chain joins TRBV29-1 to TRBJ1-1, with unresolved D. The CDR3 runs 11 residues. Germline loops: CDR1 SQVTM, CDR2 ANQGSEA. V gave up 4 bases and J gave up 1 base, with 4 bases separating them. CDR3 bases: TGCAGCGTTGTCTGGAACACTGAAGCTTTCTTT. It codes for CSVVWNTEAFF.

The V call is TRBV29-1, the J call TRBJ2-2; 10 nucleotides align to TRBD1. Per the germline V gene, CDR1 is SQVTM and CDR2 is ANQGSEA. CDR3 size: 15 residues. V was pared by 6 bases and J by 4 bases, with 8 bases of the junction left unmatched. The CDR3 sequence: CSVRDRGVGTGELFF. The CDR3, as DNA: TGCAGCGTCCGGGACAGGGGCGTTGGCACCGGGGAGCTGTTTTTT.

The rearrangement joins TRBV29-1 to TRBJ2-7; 7 nucleotides line up with TRBD1. The V gene end was trimmed by 6 bases and the J gene end by 0 bases; junction bases not matched to a gene: 8. The CDR3 is made up of 14 amino acids. Looked up from germline, CDR1 is SQVTM and CDR2 is ANQGSEA. CDR3 sequence: CSVATGIDSYEQYF. CDR3 bases: TGCAGCGTCGCGACAGGGATTGACTCCTACGAGCAGTACTTC.

This clonotype was detected a few times. The chain is built from TRBV29-1 and TRBJ2-7; perhaps TRBD2 as D (7 bases). This CDR3 is built from 13 residues. Trimming stripped 5 bases from V and 2 bases from J, with 13 bases between. The V gene's germline CDR1 is SQVTM and CDR2 ANQGSEA. The CDR3 region has the DNA TGCAGCGTTCAAGGGGGGGGCACCTACGAGCAGTACTTC. It is translated as CSVQGGGTYEQYF.

The V and J genes are TRBV2 and TRBJ2-5; TRBD2 aligns across 7 bases. The J call may be mistaken, given a closer DNA end match to TRBJ2-1. CDR3 length: 14 residues. Germline V CDR1 and CDR2: SNHLY, FYNNEI. The DNA for the CDR3 is TGTGCCATCCGGGGAGGGACTGGTTACAATGAGCAGTTCTTC. Protein product: CAIRGGTGYNEQFF.

The gene calls are TRBV9 and TRBJ2-3, with 8 nucleotides matching TRBD1. The germline gives CDR1 SGDLS, CDR2 YYNGEE. J lost 5 bases, V lost 4 bases, and 18 bases had no gene match. The CDR3 is made up of 18 amino acids. The CDR3 DNA reads as TGTGCCAGCAGCATCAGTACCGCGACAGGGGAGCACATAGATACGCAGTATTTT. Residues: CASSISTATGEHIDTQYF.

In this sample, this clonotype turned up a few times. V usage is TRBV21-1 and J usage is TRBJ2-5; the table's D call of TRBD2 was not tested on the DNA. The DNA end lines up better with TRBJ2-1; the J call may be wrong. TRBV21-1 is a listed pseudogene. This CDR3 region has 19 residues. The CDR3 reads CASSKLRTASGCTHNEQFF. The CDR3 nucleotides are TGTGCCAGCAGCAAACTGAGAACGGCTAGCGGGTGCACCCACAATGAGCAGTTCTTC.

The chain combines TRBV20-1 with TRBJ2-7, with TRBD2 identical over 7 bases. This CDR3 comprises 12 residues. The germline gives CDR1 DFQATT, CDR2 SNEGSKA (reference sequence). V lost 4 bases to trimming and J lost 2 bases; unmatched junction nucleotides: 2. CDR3 nucleotide sequence: TGCAGTGCTAAAGCGGGGCCCTACGAGCAGTACTTC. Encoded protein: CSAKAGPYEQYF.

This clonotype was recorded a few times. The chain combines TRBV29-1 with TRBJ2-7; no clear D gene. Germline V gene lookup returns CDR1 SQVTM and CDR2 ANQGSEA. The CDR3 contains 12 residues. V was shortened by 4 bases and J by 4 bases, with 11 bases between the two germline ends. The CDR3 loop is CSVVADKYEQYF. Written as DNA, the CDR3 is TGCAGCGTTGTAGCAGATAAATACGAGCAGTACTTC.

V usage is TRBV29-1 and J usage is TRBJ2-1, with 12 positions matching TRBD2. Per germline, CDR1 SQVTM and CDR2 ANQGSEA. The CDR3 length is 16 residues. With V trimmed by 2 bases and J by 6 bases, 8 bases remained unmatched. CDR3 in amino acids: CSVERLAGAPSNEQFF. CDR3 DNA sequence: TGCAGCGTTGAAAGACTAGCGGGGGCTCCTAGCAATGAGCAGTTCTTC.

This clonotype was counted only a few times. The chain recombines TRBV20-1 with TRBJ1-4; D gene ambiguous. The length of the CDR3 is 12 residues. V was trimmed by 5 bases and J by 7 bases, leaving 11 bases between them. The germline V gene encodes CDR1 DFQATT and CDR2 SNEGSKA (reference sequence). The CDR3 nucleotides are TGCAGTGCTGAGAGGGCTGGTGAAAAACTGTTTTTT. Its translation is CSAERAGEKLFF.